Shown below are 15 T cell receptor beta chains from a single sample sequenced in a study of blood T cell repertoires in COVID-19. Repertoires were generated with immunoSEQ multiplex PCR, while TCRdb's copy carries only in-frame clones and drops some. The sample has 250,000 to 350,000 clones, around 90% seen once. Material: PBMCs or T cells enriched from blood (not recorded which). These TCRs come from a woman in her late teens or twenties with acute COVID-19.

This chain connects TRBV3-1 (or the pseudogene TRBV3-2) to TRBJ2-7, with TRBD2 as a possible D gene (6 bases). The CDR3 length is 17 residues. Trimming removed 4 bases from V and 3 bases from J, with 22 bases in between. CDR1 is LGHDT, CDR2 YNNKEL, per germline (reference sequence). DNA for the CDR3: TGTGCCAGCAGCCTCTCGTTTGGGGGGAGCCCCAGCTACGAGCAGTACTTC. Translated, it gives CASSLSFGGSPSYEQYF.

The chain uses TRBV18 and TRBJ2-3, with 8 bases aligning to TRBD2. CDR1 and CDR2 (germline): KGHSH, LQKENI. Losses at the gene ends were 1 base for V and 0 bases for J; bases not matched to a gene: 3. The CDR3 runs to 16 residues. The CDR3 loop reads CASSPRSGGSTDTQYF. For the CDR3, the DNA is TGTGCCAGCTCACCACGAAGCGGGGGAAGCACAGATACGCAGTATTTT.

This chain uses TRBV19 with TRBJ2-7; 7 bases map to TRBD1. The V gene's germline CDR1 is LNHDA and CDR2 SQIVND (reference sequence). Trimming took 6 bases from V and 1 from J; bases not matched to a gene: 6. The CDR3 length is 14 residues. The CDR3 region is CASRERTGSYEQYF. The CDR3 DNA sequence: TGTGCCAGTAGGGAACGGACAGGATCCTACGAGCAGTACTTC.

The chain links TRBV5-4 to TRBJ2-1, with D perhaps matching TRBD1 (5 bases). Germline CDR1 and CDR2: SGHNT and YYREEE (reference sequence). With 4 bases removed from V and 2 bases from J, the gap between germline ends came to 13 bases. CDR3 length: 15 residues. The CDR3 DNA reads as TGTGCCAGCAGCACCGGCAGGGTCACCTACAATGAGCAGTTCTTC. This translates into CASSTGRVTYNEQFF.

This chain connects TRBV10-2 to TRBJ2-2, with 11 bases that match TRBD2. CDR1 and CDR2 from the germline V gene are WSHSY and SAAADI. The trim removed 2 bases at V and 1 base at J, leaving 3 bases unmatched. The CDR3 length is 17 residues. The CDR3 bases are TGCGCCAGCAGTGAGGAGGGACTAGCGGTGAACACCGGGGAGCTGTTTTTT. As protein: CASSEEGLAVNTGELFF.

The chain couples TRBV23-1 to TRBJ1-1, with 11 bases aligning to TRBD1. TRBV23-1 is annotated as an ORF whose role is uncertain. The length of the CDR3 is 14 residues. Unmatched junction bases numbered 3, after V lost 5 bases and J lost 4 bases. Here the CDR3 DNA reads TGCGCCAGCAGTACCGGGACAGGGGGCACTGAAGCTTTCTTT. It is translated as CASSTGTGGTEAFF.

This clone showed up just a few times. The gene calls are TRBV30 and TRBJ2-1, with D possibly TRBD2 on 5 matching bases. Germline CDR1 and CDR2: GTSNPN and SVGIG (reference sequence). The length of the CDR3 is 14 residues. Trimming pared 2 bases from V and 11 bases from J, leaving 19 bases between. The CDR3 DNA sequence: TGTGCCTGGAGTCGGGAAAACGTCCACGGGCAGCAGTTCTTC. Its translation is CAWSRENVHGQQFF.

This sequence joins TRBV29-1 and TRBJ1-2; 10 bases are shared with TRBD1. Germline-derived CDR1 and CDR2 are SQVTM and ANQGSEA. The trim removed 4 bases at V and 8 bases at J, leaving 13 bases unmatched. The CDR3 runs to 15 residues. The DNA for the CDR3 is TGCAGCGTTGGGGTCCCGGGACAGGGGCCGGGGGGCTACACCTTC. Encoded protein: CSVGVPGQGPGGYTF.

The chain joins TRBV6-5 to TRBJ2-7; D gene ambiguous. This CDR3 has 14 residues. Germline V gives CDR1 MNHEY, CDR2 SVGAGI. The V gene lost 2 bases and the J gene lost 6 bases, with 14 bases spanning the gap. In DNA form, the CDR3 reads TGTGCCAGCAGTTACGGGTCTACAGTGGGCGAGCAGTACTTC. This gives the protein CASSYGSTVGEQYF.

The rearrangement uses TRBV15 and TRBJ2-7; a possible D gene is TRBD1 (6 bases). The V and J ends lost 0 bases and 1 base respectively, with 19 bases between them. The germline CDR1 and CDR2 sequences are LNHNV and YYDKDF (reference sequence). There are 18 residues in the CDR3. The CDR3 DNA reads as TGTGCCACCAGCAGAGAACCCCCCGCTACAGGGTTGTCCTACGAGCAGTACTTC. Amino acid sequence: CATSREPPATGLSYEQYF.

The J gene is TRBJ1-1, the V gene TRBV18; D is possibly TRBD1 (6 bases). The CDR3 runs 15 residues. Trimming removed 4 bases from V and 1 base from J, with 13 bases in between. CDR1 is KGHSH, CDR2 LQKENI, per germline. CDR3: CASSLRGGENTEAFF. CDR3 in DNA: TGTGCCAGCTCACTCCGAGGGGGAGAGAACACTGAAGCTTTCTTT.

This chain links TRBV10-3 with TRBJ2-7, with 7 bases aligning to TRBD1. CDR3 length: 13 amino acids. The germline V gene has CDR1 ENHRY and CDR2 SYGVKD. V lost 5 bases to trimming and J lost 2 bases; unmatched junction nucleotides: 3. CDR3 in amino acids: CAISTGTAYEQYF. The CDR3 region has the DNA TGTGCCATCAGTACCGGGACAGCCTACGAGCAGTACTTC.

This chain uses TRBV2 with TRBJ2-1; the match to TRBD2 covers 8 bases. Germline assignment: CDR1 SNHLY and CDR2 FYNNEI. V shed 4 bases, J shed 2 bases, and the junction held 4 bases outside the gene matches. The CDR3 totals 15 residues. Here the CDR3 DNA reads TGTGCCAGCAGTGTAAGCGGGAGCCCCTACAATGAGCAGTTCTTC. Translated: CASSVSGSPYNEQFF.

The gene calls are TRBV27 and TRBJ2-1; weak D call: TRBD2 (6 bases). The CDR3 consists of 15 residues. Germline V gene data show CDR1 as MNHEY and CDR2 as SMNVEV (reference sequence). V shed 3 bases and J shed 6 bases, with 15 bases lying between them. This chain's CDR3 is CASSLGGILSNEQFF. In nucleotides, the CDR3 is TGTGCCAGCAGTTTGGGCGGGATTCTCTCCAATGAGCAGTTCTTC.

The rearrangement uses TRBV5-4 and TRBJ2-7, with 10 bases aligning to TRBD1. CDR3 length equals 14 residues. Germline CDR1 SGHNT, CDR2 YYREEE (reference sequence). Germline trimming cut 5 bases from V and 4 bases from J; bases unmatched to any gene: 6. CDR3 sequence reads: CASRDGTGEYEQYF. The CDR3 DNA reads as TGTGCCAGCAGAGATGGGACAGGGGAGTACGAGCAGTACTTC. Full variable domain (remainder filled in from reference TRBV5-4 and TRBJ2-7): ETGVTQSPTHLIKTRGQQVTLRCSSQSGHNTVSWYQQALGQGPQFIFQYYREEENGRGNFPPRFSGLQFPNYSSELNVNALELDDSALYLCASRDGTGEYEQYFGPGTRLTVT.